A selection of T cell receptor beta chains follows, all from one sample in a study of vaccination effects on CD4 cells after COVID-19. Repertoires were generated with immunoSEQ multiplex PCR, while TCRdb's copy carries only in-frame clones and drops some. The repertoire includes tens of thousands of clones, roughly 67% of them detected once, and nearly 9% sits in the top ten. The antigens of these receptors remain unknown. The source material was CD4+ T cells from PBMCs cultured with SARS-CoV-2 spike peptides, sampled after COVID-19 vaccination. Source of these receptors: a human donor who received a COVID-19 vaccine. CDR3s leave out the opening cysteine and the closing phenylalanine or tryptophan. A row's size may be missing; if present it is once, few, many or a size class.

V	size	J	CDR3
TRBV11-2	few	TRBJ1-2	ASSLVRDGGFRYGYT
TRBV10-1	-	TRBJ1-6	ASSEAGGRGSPLH
TRBV11-2	few	TRBJ2-4	ASSNTGTLD
TRBV15	-	TRBJ2-6	ATSGRAGANVLT
TRBV10-3	-	TRBJ2-5	AISESLGTETQY
TRBV11-2	-	TRBJ2-2	ASSYIPRDPGELF
TRBV29-1	few	TRBJ2-3	SVESRQGGRTDTQY
TRBV18	-	TRBJ2-5	ASSLNSLFLAGAQETQY
TRBV30	-	TRBJ1-1	AWSRGGAEAF
TRBV6-2/TRBV6-3	-	TRBJ2-1	ASSYRSNEQF
TRBV18	-	TRBJ1-4	ASSSGATNEKLF
TRBV6-5	-	TRBJ2-5	ASLGSQETQY
TRBV7-8	-	TRBJ1-5	ASSLSAYQPQH
TRBV28	-	TRBJ1-5	ASSSTGKQPQH
TRBV5-8	-	TRBJ2-1	ASSLVRGTREVNEQF
TRBV7-9	-	TRBJ2-1	ASSLGAYNEQF
TRBV10-1	-	TRBJ2-2	ASRADRELSLSGELF
TRBV6-5	-	TRBJ2-7	ASSLDATYEQY
TRBV19	-	TRBJ2-5	ASSIDRGEETQY
TRBV5-4	-	TRBJ1-4	ASSSQGAPNEKLF
TRBV18	-	TRBJ1-6	ASAPNIAGGRNSPLH
TRBV7-2	-	TRBJ2-5	ASSRSSEETQY
TRBV5-1	-	TRBJ2-1	ASSLTSGSYNEQF
TRBV5-1	-	TRBJ2-1	ASSLGLVAGSSPYNEQF
TRBV24-1	-	TRBJ2-7	ATSGGTLSSYEQY
TRBV2	-	TRBJ1-1	ASIIRSEAF
TRBV9	few	TRBJ2-1	ASSVAGLGYNEQF
TRBV6-6	few	TRBJ2-7	ASSYQDSYEQY
TRBV7-9	few	TRBJ1-1	ASSQNWGAARNTEAF
TRBV18	-	TRBJ1-6	ASSLVSWDGNSPLH
TRBV20-1	-	TRBJ1-1	SALREAEAF
TRBV7-2	-	TRBJ1-1	ASSLVVGLNTEAF
TRBV4-2	medium-sized	TRBJ2-1	ASSQGGASGYHEQF
TRBV7-9	-	TRBJ1-5	ASSPGGSYQPQH
TRBV5-5	-	TRBJ2-7	ASSLLTGGEQY
TRBV7-8	-	TRBJ2-3	ASSRDSPTDTQY
TRBV20-1	once	TRBJ2-4	SASVPDIQY
TRBV5-1	once	TRBJ2-3	ASSPGTSGTDTQY
TRBV19	few	TRBJ1-5	ASSMTWGALQPQH
TRBV6-1	once	TRBJ1-5	ASSEGQGPNQPQH
TRBV6-5	-	TRBJ2-2	ASNGVAGSGELF
TRBV19	-	TRBJ2-2	ASTRSRDTGELF
TRBV2	-	TRBJ1-2	ASSEALQGVGYT
TRBV19	-	TRBJ2-1	ASRRDRGNEQF
TRBV19	once	TRBJ2-2	ASSPLNTGELF
TRBV5-6	few	TRBJ1-1	ASSPPSRATEAF
TRBV6-5	-	TRBJ1-1	ASSLSGTSNTEAF
TRBV6-4	-	TRBJ2-1	ASSVQGSSYNEQF
TRBV5-4	-	TRBJ2-2	ASSISQANTGELF
TRBV5-1	few	TRBJ2-4	ASSPSGGRLSKNIQY
TRBV10-2	-	TRBJ1-2	ASSDWGYGYT
TRBV18	-	TRBJ2-3	ASSPEVAGDTQY
TRBV7-9	-	TRBJ2-7	ASSLGGTAYEQY
TRBV6-5	-	TRBJ1-1	ASRGTGRYTEAF
TRBV5-4	few	TRBJ1-5	ASSLGGGDQPQH
TRBV28	-	TRBJ1-5	ASTPGQGGFQPQH
TRBV15	-	TRBJ1-2	ATSRERGTGGGYT
TRBV10-3	-	TRBJ2-3	AIRPGQGSDTQY
TRBV18	-	TRBJ2-5	ASSFREKETQY